Following are 31 T cell receptor beta chains from one sample sequenced in a study of CD8+ T cells in alopecia areata. As the sequencing template, cDNA was produced by extracting RNA and reverse transcribing it. Libraries were prepared by immunoSEQ multiplex PCR; TCRdb keeps only in-frame clonotypes and omits some of them. The sample consists of some 210,000 clones, about 53% of them appearing once. Sequenced material: CD4+ T cells sorted from blood, taken at week 0. The source of these receptors is a human donor with alopecia areata.

The rearrangement links TRBV5-4 to TRBJ2-5; a possible D gene is TRBD2 (6 bases). The CDR3 spans 14 residues. Trimming took off 4 bases at V and 1 base at J, with 11 bases between the two ends. Germline CDR1 SGHNT, CDR2 YYREEE (reference sequence). The chain's CDR3 is CASSGEEVQETQYF. The CDR3 DNA reads as TGTGCCAGCAGCGGGGAGGAAGTCCAAGAGACCCAGTACTTC. Looking up the rest from reference TRBV5-4 and TRBJ2-5 gives the full variable domain: ETGVTQSPTHLIKTRGQQVTLRCSSQSGHNTVSWYQQALGQGPQFIFQYYREEENGRGNFPPRFSGLQFPNYSSELNVNALELDDSALYLCASSGEEVQETQYFGPGTRLLVL.

To note about this clone: Distinct nucleotide sequences in the sample also encode this CDR3. V and J are TRBV14 and TRBJ1-1, with D unclear. There are 13 residues in the CDR3. V lost 4 bases and J lost 0, with 6 bases in between. Per germline, CDR1 SGHDN and CDR2 FVKESK. The CDR3 loop is CASSRTVNTEAFF. In DNA form, the CDR3 reads TGTGCCAGCAGCCGGACGGTGAACACTGAAGCTTTCTTT.

This clone has just a few counts. CDR3 sequence (DNA): TGCAGCGTTGAACCTGCTAGTCGAGACAGACAGGCTGAAGCTTTCTTT. This codes for CSVEPASRDRQAEAFF. The V and J genes are TRBV29-1 and TRBJ1-1; possibly TRBD1 for D (6 bases). The length of the CDR3 is 16 residues. CDR1 and CDR2 (germline): SQVTM, ANQGSEA. With 2 bases removed from V and 6 bases from J, the gap between germline ends came to 22 bases.

The CDR3 spells CAISDWGARDGYTF. The CDR3 nucleotides read TGTGCCATCAGTGATTGGGGGGCGCGGGATGGCTACACCTTC. The chain carries TRBV10-3 and TRBJ1-2; maybe TRBD1 (6 bases). Trimming left V 3 bases short and J 6 bases short, with 14 bases between. CDR3 length equals 14 residues. Germline V lookup: CDR1 ENHRY, CDR2 SYGVKD.

This chain joins TRBV29-1 and TRBJ1-4, with D maybe TRBD1 (6 bases). Germline-derived CDR1 and CDR2 are SQVTM and ANQGSEA. Trimming pared 7 bases from V and 9 bases from J, leaving 21 bases between. The CDR3 consists of 14 residues. CDR3 residues: CSASLRDKQKKLFF. CDR3 DNA: TGCAGCGCTTCCCTCCGGGACAAACAGAAAAAACTGTTTTTT.

This clone was detected only a few times. This sequence joins TRBV2 and TRBJ2-4, with no clear D. The germline V gene has CDR1 SNHLY and CDR2 FYNNEI. The V end lost 7 bases, the J end lost 5 bases, and 6 bases lay between the germline ends. The CDR3 length is 11 residues. CDR3 sequence reads: CASTVQNIQYF. For the CDR3, the DNA is TGTGCCAGCACGGTTCAAAACATTCAGTACTTC.

This chain joins TRBV10-2 and TRBJ1-2; 9 bases agree with TRBD1. Germline V lookup: CDR1 WSHSY, CDR2 SAAADI. CDR3 length equals 13 residues. Unmatched junction bases numbered 0, after V lost 4 bases and J lost 3 bases. The CDR3 bases are TGCGCCAGCAGTGGGACAGGGGACTATGGCTACACCTTC. Translating it yields CASSGTGDYGYTF.

This chain joins TRBV6-5 and TRBJ2-3, with D perhaps TRBD2 (6 bases). Germline-derived CDR1 and CDR2 are MNHEY and SVGAGI. This CDR3 is built from 15 residues. The V end was cut by 5 bases, the J end by 1 base, with 13 bases between. This CDR3 reads CASSRLGGGTDTQYF. The CDR3 coding sequence is TGTGCCAGCAGTCGCCTTGGCGGGGGCACAGATACGCAGTATTTT.

The chain combines TRBV6-1 with TRBJ1-1, with D tentatively TRBD1 (5 bases). The CDR3 is made up of 15 amino acids. Germline assignment: CDR1 MNHNS and CDR2 SASEGT. V lost 4 bases and J lost 5, with 17 bases in between. As DNA, the CDR3 is TGTGCCAGCAGTGGAGTGTTGAGGGGACTAACTGAAGCTTTCTTT. Its protein product is CASSGVLRGLTEAFF.

V is TRBV6-1 and J is TRBJ2-4; D remains ambiguous. Germline CDR1 reads MNHNS; CDR2 reads SASEGT. The germline V and J ends were trimmed by 5 bases and 6 bases, with 17 bases remaining between them. This CDR3 is built from 15 residues. CDR3 sequence: CASSLDWVGANIQYF. The CDR3 coding sequence is TGTGCCAGCAGTCTGGATTGGGTCGGCGCAAACATTCAGTACTTC.

With regard to this clone: A read error may account for a junction end that differs from germline. This rearrangement joins TRBV2 to TRBJ1-2, with 7 bases that match TRBD1. The CDR3 contains 12 residues. Germline V gives CDR1 SNHLY, CDR2 FYNNEI. CDR3 in DNA: TGTGCCTGCAGACAGGGCGACTATGGCTACACCTTC. It yields the protein CACRQGDYGYTF.

The chain is built from TRBV2 and TRBJ1-4; TRBD1 matches at 8 bases. The J segment lost 3 bases and the V segment lost 4 bases, leaving 1 base of the junction unmatched. Germline V lookup: CDR1 SNHLY, CDR2 FYNNEI. The CDR3 extends over 14 amino acids. CDR3 protein: CASSVQGANEKLFF. CDR3 nucleotides: TGTGCCAGCAGTGTACAGGGGGCTAATGAAAAACTGTTTTTT.

The chain employs TRBV29-1 and TRBJ1-2; D unresolved. Deletions cut 4 bases from V and 6 bases from J, with 6 bases between. CDR1 and CDR2 from the germline V gene are SQVTM and ANQGSEA. This CDR3 spans 10 amino acids. CDR3 DNA: TGCAGCGTTGGGACTCATGGCTACACCTTC. It specifies CSVGTHGYTF.

This clone was recorded a few times. The V gene is TRBV29-1, the J gene TRBJ1-1; no firm D call. The CDR3 sequence is 13 residues long. V was cut by 6 bases and J by 0 bases, with 11 bases left in between. In germline, CDR1 is SQVTM, CDR2 ANQGSEA. DNA of the CDR3: TGCAGCGTGACCGCGAGCCTGAACACTGAAGCTTTCTTT. Protein: CSVTASLNTEAFF.

This clone has more than one count but fewer than ten. The V call is TRBV29-1, the J call TRBJ2-7, with D unresolved. Trimming took off 0 bases at V and 3 bases at J, with 12 bases between the two ends. The CDR3 loop spans 14 amino acids. The germline V gene encodes CDR1 SQVTM and CDR2 ANQGSEA. The DNA for the CDR3 is TGCAGCGTTGAAGATGGATGGCAGAGCTACGAGCAGTACTTC. This sequence encodes CSVEDGWQSYEQYF.

This clone turned up a few times. The gene calls are TRBV6-5 and TRBJ2-2; weak D call: TRBD1 (5 bases). The CDR3 loop spans 16 amino acids. The germline V gene has CDR1 MNHEY and CDR2 SVGAGI. Trimming left V 5 bases short and J 3 bases short, with 16 bases between. The CDR3 sequence: CASSNYRSGDTGELFF. The CDR3 region has the DNA TGTGCCAGCAGTAACTACAGGAGTGGGGACACCGGGGAGCTGTTTTTT.

Here the CDR3 DNA reads TGCGCCAGTGCCCCAGGGAGCTTCATCAATCAGCCCCAGCATTTT. Translated: CASAPGSFINQPQHF. V and J are TRBV10-2 and TRBJ1-5; tentatively, D is TRBD1 (5 bases). V lost 9 bases and J 3 bases, leaving 18 bases between the germline ends. Germline values: CDR1 WSHSY, CDR2 SAAADI. This CDR3 is 15 amino acids long.

The genes are TRBV30 and TRBJ1-1, with 7 nucleotides matching TRBD1. This CDR3 is built from 15 residues. CDR1 and CDR2 (germline): GTSNPN, SVGIG (reference sequence). Trimming cost V 2 bases and J 4 bases; bases outside gene matches: 10. The CDR3 bases are TGTGCCTGGAGTTCCCACAGGGGCGGGCGCACTGAAGCTTTCTTT. This translates into CAWSSHRGGRTEAFF.

This clone has just a few counts. V gene TRBV5-1 combines with J gene TRBJ2-7; D perhaps matches TRBD2 (5 bases). The germline V and J ends were trimmed by 4 bases and 3 bases, with 11 bases remaining between them. This CDR3 spans 13 amino acids. The germline CDR1 and CDR2 sequences are SGHRS and YFSETQ. The CDR3 bases are TGCGCCAGCAGCCCGCCACGGGACTACGAGCAGTACTTC. Translated, it gives CASSPPRDYEQYF.

The chain joins TRBV29-1 to TRBJ1-1; 9 positions match TRBD1. CDR3 size: 13 residues. Germline CDR1 and CDR2: SQVTM and ANQGSEA. J lost 1 base, V lost 6 bases, and 3 bases had no gene match. CDR3 nucleotides: TGCAGCGTCCCGGGACAGGGGAACACTGAAGCTTTCTTT. The encoded protein is CSVPGQGNTEAFF.

The chain employs TRBV5-1 and TRBJ1-5; a weak D match, TRBD1 (6 bases). V dropped 1 base and J dropped 0 bases, with 8 bases sitting between them. In germline, CDR1 is SGHRS, CDR2 YFSETQ. The CDR3 consists of 15 residues. CDR3 residues: CASSLRGDSNQPQHF. The CDR3 DNA reads TGCGCCAGCAGCTTGAGGGGGGATAGCAATCAGCCCCAGCATTTT.

In this sample, this clone turned up a few times. The chain recombines TRBV10-3 with TRBJ1-2; D gene unclear. Germline V gene lookup returns CDR1 ENHRY and CDR2 SYGVKD. The CDR3 extends over 12 amino acids. The V end was cut by 0 bases, the J end by 10 bases, with 9 bases between. For the CDR3, the DNA is TGTGCCATCAGTGAGTCGGCCCTTGCCTACACCTTC. This sequence encodes CAISESALAYTF.

This chain joins TRBV5-1 and TRBJ2-3; 11 positions agree with TRBD2. The CDR3 is 18 amino acids. The germline V gene has CDR1 SGHRS and CDR2 YFSETQ. V gave up 2 bases and J gave up 3 bases; unmatched junction bases: 11. CDR3 loop: CASSFALRLAGRTDTQYF. CDR3 bases: TGCGCCAGCAGCTTCGCCCTTCGACTAGCGGGGAGAACAGATACGCAGTATTTT.

The V gene is TRBV5-1, the J gene TRBJ2-1; D is tentatively TRBD1 or TRBD2 (5 bases each). Trimming cost V 5 bases and J 9 bases, with 21 bases left between them. Germline V CDR1 and CDR2: SGHRS, YFSETQ. CDR3 length: 15 amino acids. Here the CDR3 reads CASRGVDPRISEQFF. The CDR3 DNA is TGCGCCAGCAGGGGGGTGGACCCTAGGATCAGTGAGCAGTTCTTC.

This clone was recorded once. The V call is TRBV7-8, the J call TRBJ2-1; the D gene could be TRBD1 or TRBD2 (5 bases each). The CDR3 sequence is 12 residues long. Deletions cut 5 bases from V and 9 bases from J, with 11 bases between. CDR1 is SGHVS, CDR2 FQNEAQ, per germline. DNA for the CDR3: TGTGCCAGCAGCATCCGGGACGCTGAGCAGTTCTTC. This encodes CASSIRDAEQFF.

This chain uses TRBV27 with TRBJ1-6, with D possibly TRBD1 on 6 matching bases. The CDR3 extends over 16 amino acids. Germline V lookup: CDR1 MNHEY, CDR2 SMNVEV (reference sequence). With 6 bases removed from V and 4 bases from J, the gap between germline ends came to 16 bases. This chain's CDR3 is CASSFGAQGYNSPLHF. The CDR3 region has the DNA TGTGCCAGCAGCTTTGGTGCACAGGGATATAATTCACCCCTCCACTTT.

This chain connects TRBV9 to TRBJ1-5; no clear D gene. V lost 0 bases and J lost 5, with 6 bases in between. The CDR3 covers 13 residues. CDR1 is SGDLS, CDR2 YYNGEE, per germline. In DNA form, the CDR3 reads TGTGCCAGCAGCGTAGATCCCGATCAGCCCCAGCATTTT. Translating it yields CASSVDPDQPQHF.

The chain links TRBV5-8 to TRBJ2-4, with 7 bases lining up with TRBD2. The ends lost 1 base at V and 2 bases at J; junction bases unmatched: 9. Germline CDR1 reads SGHTS; CDR2 reads YDEGEE. The CDR3 loop spans 17 amino acids. This CDR3 is CASSLSSSGITKNIQYF. The CDR3 nucleotides read TGTGCCAGCAGCTTGTCGTCCAGCGGGATCACCAAAAACATTCAGTACTTC.

This chain joins TRBV5-1 and TRBJ2-1, with 11 bases aligning to TRBD2. Germline V gives CDR1 SGHRS, CDR2 YFSETQ. Germline trimming cut 4 bases from V and 0 bases from J; bases unmatched to any gene: 6. This CDR3 comprises 17 residues. CDR3 sequence reads: CASSPITSGSSYNEQFF. The CDR3 bases are TGCGCCAGCAGCCCAATAACTAGCGGGAGCTCCTACAATGAGCAGTTCTTC.

The chain carries TRBV7-9 and TRBJ2-5; 7 nucleotides agree with TRBD1. CDR3 length: 11 residues. V shed 8 bases, J shed 5 bases, and the junction held 2 bases outside the gene matches. Germline assignment: CDR1 SEHNR and CDR2 FQNEAQ (reference sequence). CDR3 nucleotide sequence: TGTGCCAGCGACAGGGAGGAGACCCAGTACTTC. Translation: CASDREETQYF.

V is TRBV20-1 and J is TRBJ2-1; D is unresolved. Germline V lookup: CDR1 DFQATT, CDR2 SNEGSKA (reference sequence). With 8 bases removed from V and 8 bases from J, the gap between germline ends came to 4 bases. This CDR3 region has 8 residues. CDR3 sequence (DNA): TGCAGTCCGGATGAGCAGTTCTTC. Protein sequence: CSPDEQFF.